Listed below are T cell receptor beta chains from one sample, sequenced in a study of molecular identifiers for immune sequencing clone quantification. TCRdb analysed the PCR reads with MiXCR anew, one entry per CDR3 protein. The sample shows about 500,000 distinct CDR3 sequences, 20% to 25% of them seen only once. Input material: naive CD8+ T cells from blood, with Jurkat cell RNA spiked in. The receptor source for this set is a human donor in good health. Some libraries in this study had Jurkat cell RNA spiked in. The CDR3 runs from the conserved cysteine through the conserved F or W. Each record gives: clone size, D gene, J gene, V gene, CDR3 protein. D genes are given only for firm matches. Part of the rows lack a size; the others show once, few, many or a class for expanded clones.

clone size: few; D gene: NA; J gene: TRBJ2-1; V gene: TRBV4-3; CDR3 protein: CASSQEIQGGEQFF
clone size: few; D gene: NA; J gene: TRBJ2-7; V gene: TRBV20-1; CDR3 protein: CSAPGPIPYEQYF
clone size: NA; D gene: NA; J gene: TRBJ1-5; V gene: TRBV20-1; CDR3 protein: CSASPIGQVNQPQHF
clone size: NA; D gene: NA; J gene: TRBJ2-7; V gene: TRBV20-1; CDR3 protein: CSAGVGAGYEQYF
clone size: NA; D gene: TRBD1; J gene: TRBJ2-2; V gene: TRBV15; CDR3 protein: CVTSRDRGNTGELFF
clone size: few; D gene: NA; J gene: TRBJ1-5; V gene: TRBV19; CDR3 protein: CASSIGGFSNQPQHF
clone size: few; D gene: TRBD1; J gene: TRBJ2-1; V gene: TRBV9; CDR3 protein: CASSVESPGQGVYNEQFF
clone size: many; D gene: NA; J gene: TRBJ2-5; V gene: TRBV11-2; CDR3 protein: CASSLVAGGLQETQYF
clone size: few; D gene: NA; J gene: TRBJ2-7; V gene: TRBV13; CDR3 protein: CASSLGLATSYEQYF
clone size: many; D gene: TRBD2; J gene: TRBJ2-3; V gene: TRBV18; CDR3 protein: CASSLGLAGLDTQYF
clone size: NA; D gene: TRBD1; J gene: TRBJ2-3; V gene: TRBV6-2/TRBV6-3; CDR3 protein: CASSYLEGQGASTDTQYF
clone size: many; D gene: NA; J gene: TRBJ1-1; V gene: TRBV7-2; CDR3 protein: CASSSIPSIVNTEAFF
clone size: few; D gene: TRBD2; J gene: TRBJ2-3; V gene: TRBV20-1; CDR3 protein: CSARGTGTSYRDTQYF
clone size: NA; D gene: NA; J gene: TRBJ1-5; V gene: TRBV4-1; CDR3 protein: CASSQAPRRGNQPQHF
clone size: NA; D gene: NA; J gene: TRBJ1-2; V gene: TRBV7-3; CDR3 protein: CASSLNPAGNYGYTF
clone size: few; D gene: NA; J gene: TRBJ1-1; V gene: TRBV7-2; CDR3 protein: CVSSLVPENTEAFF
clone size: few; D gene: TRBD2; J gene: TRBJ2-1; V gene: TRBV3-1; CDR3 protein: CASSQVSGGAGSHNEQFF
clone size: NA; D gene: NA; J gene: TRBJ2-7; V gene: TRBV6-5; CDR3 protein: CASCTPKREKQYF
clone size: many; D gene: TRBD1; J gene: TRBJ2-7; V gene: TRBV7-9; CDR3 protein: CASSPEYRQGVAYEQYF
clone size: NA; D gene: NA; J gene: TRBJ2-2; V gene: TRBV9; CDR3 protein: CASSVSDTGELFF
clone size: many; D gene: NA; J gene: TRBJ1-5; V gene: TRBV28; CDR3 protein: CASSTYRSLNQPQHF
clone size: many; D gene: NA; J gene: TRBJ1-6; V gene: TRBV12-5; CDR3 protein: CASAPAGSSYNSPLHF
clone size: NA; D gene: NA; J gene: TRBJ2-3; V gene: TRBV13; CDR3 protein: CASSLLGVQRNTDTQYF
clone size: NA; D gene: NA; J gene: TRBJ1-1; V gene: TRBV12-3/TRBV12-4; CDR3 protein: CASSSTEWNTEAFF
clone size: NA; D gene: TRBD2; J gene: TRBJ2-5; V gene: TRBV19; CDR3 protein: CASSIGTRAQETQYF
clone size: once; D gene: NA; J gene: TRBJ2-7; V gene: TRBV6-2/TRBV6-3; CDR3 protein: CASSYDRAERSCEQYF
clone size: NA; D gene: NA; J gene: TRBJ1-1; V gene: TRBV7-9; CDR3 protein: CASSLIVVGGEAFF
clone size: NA; D gene: TRBD1; J gene: TRBJ2-7; V gene: TRBV28; CDR3 protein: CASSKGTGYEQYF
clone size: many; D gene: NA; J gene: TRBJ1-1; V gene: TRBV6-1; CDR3 protein: CASSEGIGMNTEAFF
clone size: many; D gene: NA; J gene: TRBJ2-4; V gene: TRBV29-1; CDR3 protein: CSARDRLSGNIQYF
clone size: few; D gene: NA; J gene: TRBJ2-2; V gene: TRBV5-1; CDR3 protein: CASSSMDRNTGELFF
clone size: few; D gene: NA; J gene: TRBJ2-7; V gene: TRBV30; CDR3 protein: CAWSWSGPYEQYF
clone size: many; D gene: NA; J gene: TRBJ2-7; V gene: TRBV6-5; CDR3 protein: CASSYAVEGGNFYEQYF
clone size: few; D gene: NA; J gene: TRBJ2-7; V gene: TRBV27; CDR3 protein: CASTNGLSYEQYF
clone size: many; D gene: NA; J gene: TRBJ1-5; V gene: TRBV19; CDR3 protein: CASSIGTASNQPQHF
clone size: NA; D gene: NA; J gene: TRBJ2-3; V gene: TRBV10-2; CDR3 protein: CASGGGQGGTDTQYF
clone size: few; D gene: NA; J gene: TRBJ2-1; V gene: TRBV6-4; CDR3 protein: CASSDPSVGHEQFF
clone size: few; D gene: NA; J gene: TRBJ1-1; V gene: TRBV5-6; CDR3 protein: CASSLFGQAFF
clone size: many; D gene: TRBD2; J gene: TRBJ2-5; V gene: TRBV6-2/TRBV6-3; CDR3 protein: CASTLGLAVRETQYF
clone size: many; D gene: NA; J gene: TRBJ2-2; V gene: TRBV7-8; CDR3 protein: CASSLAGNTGELFF
clone size: NA; D gene: NA; J gene: TRBJ2-7; V gene: TRBV28; CDR3 protein: CASSSPTGATYEQYF
clone size: few; D gene: TRBD2; J gene: TRBJ2-1; V gene: TRBV12-3/TRBV12-4; CDR3 protein: CASSLTSVGQFF
clone size: NA; D gene: NA; J gene: TRBJ1-3; V gene: TRBV6-5; CDR3 protein: CASSYSSFTPGNTIYF
clone size: few; D gene: TRBD1; J gene: TRBJ1-1; V gene: TRBV10-1; CDR3 protein: CASSESPQAGGAGTEAFF
clone size: few; D gene: NA; J gene: TRBJ2-7; V gene: TRBV14; CDR3 protein: CASSQGGGLSGEQYF
clone size: many; D gene: NA; J gene: TRBJ2-3; V gene: TRBV7-7; CDR3 protein: CASSLSAGGLTDTQYF
clone size: NA; D gene: TRBD1; J gene: TRBJ2-3; V gene: TRBV5-1; CDR3 protein: CANSFGTVVVDTQYF